These 18 T cell receptor beta chains came from one sample sequenced in a study of shared clonotypes between healthy human individuals. Libraries were prepared by immunoSEQ multiplex PCR; TCRdb keeps only in-frame clonotypes and omits some of them. Of about 610,000 clones listed, about 97% were seen once; the top ten hold about 0.06%. Source material: naive CD4+ T cells sorted from blood. Indicated subset: CD45RA+ positively selected. Receptor source: a woman in her twenties or thirties in good health.

This clone came up once. The chain employs TRBV7-2 and TRBJ2-7; 8 positions agree with TRBD1. V was pared by 5 bases and J by 2 bases, with 11 bases of the junction left unmatched. Looked up from germline, CDR1 is SGHTA and CDR2 is FQGNSA. CDR3 length: 16 residues. CDR3 amino acids: CASSVGSTGAPYEQYF. CDR3 DNA: TGTGCCAGCAGCGTTGGTTCGACAGGGGCGCCCTACGAGCAGTACTTC.

This clone is a singleton in its sample. A junction end diverges from the germline sequence, so it may reflect a read error. Other DNA sequences of this sample code for an identical CDR3. The chain employs TRBV5-6 and TRBJ2-2; 10 positions match TRBD1. Germline V lookup: CDR1 SGHDT, CDR2 YYEEEE. This CDR3 is built from 16 residues. This CDR3 reads CASRSRDRGNTGELFF. CDR3 sequence (DNA): TGCGCCAGCAGGTCCCGGGACAGGGGGAACACCGGGGAGCTGTTTTTT.

This chain joins TRBV28 and TRBJ2-7, with 7 positions matching TRBD2. The germline V gene encodes CDR1 MDHEN and CDR2 SYDVKM. This CDR3 has 13 amino acids. The trim removed 8 bases at V and 2 bases at J, leaving 6 bases unmatched. The CDR3 sequence: CASAGASAYEQYF. In DNA, the CDR3 is TGTGCCAGCGCGGGAGCTAGCGCCTACGAGCAGTACTTC.

The V gene is TRBV28, the J gene TRBJ2-7, with 7 nucleotides matching TRBD1. This CDR3 contains 15 residues. Germline trimming cut 3 bases from V and 1 base from J; bases unmatched to any gene: 6. The germline V gene encodes CDR1 MDHEN and CDR2 SYDVKM. The CDR3 DNA reads TGTGCCAGCAGTTTCGAGGGACAGCTATCCTACGAGCAGTACTTC. It yields the protein CASSFEGQLSYEQYF.

V gene TRBV30 combines with J gene TRBJ1-4; D gene unclear. The V end lost 4 bases, the J end lost 0 bases, and 9 bases lay between the germline ends. This CDR3 has 14 amino acids. CDR1 is GTSNPN, CDR2 SVGIG, per germline (reference sequence). The CDR3 coding sequence is TGTGCCTGGAACGAGACCCCAACTAATGAAAAACTGTTTTTT. As protein: CAWNETPTNEKLFF. Variable domain in full (rest from reference TRBV30 and TRBJ1-4): SQTIHQWPATLVQPVGSPLSLECTVEGTSNPNLYWYRQAAGRGLQLLFYSVGIGQISSEVPQNLSASRPQDRQFILSSKKLLLSDSGFYLCAWNETPTNEKLFFGSGTQLSVL.

This rearrangement joins TRBV5-5 to TRBJ2-4, with D possibly TRBD2 on 5 matching bases. This CDR3 has 15 amino acids. V lost 3 bases and J 0 bases, leaving 10 bases between the germline ends. Germline V gene sequence: CDR1 SGHKS, CDR2 YYEKEE (reference sequence). CDR3 sequence: CASSSKRIAKNIQYF. CDR3 DNA: TGTGCCAGCAGCTCCAAGCGGATAGCCAAAAACATTCAGTACTTC. Variable domain in full (rest from reference TRBV5-5 and TRBJ2-4): DAGVTQSPTHLIKTRGQQVTLRCSPISGHKSVSWYQQVLGQGPQFIFQYYEKEERGRGNFPDRFSARQFPNYSSELNVNALLLGDSALYLCASSSKRIAKNIQYFGAGTRLSVL.

The CDR3 nucleotides are TGTGCCAGCAGCTTACTCCGAAGCGGGAGGGGGTCCTACGAGCAGTACTTC. Protein sequence: CASSLLRSGRGSYEQYF. V gene TRBV13 combines with J gene TRBJ2-7, with TRBD2 matching 10 bases. The CDR3 length is 17 residues. The V gene's germline CDR1 is PRHDT and CDR2 FYEKMQ (reference sequence). Trimming cost V 2 bases and J 1 base; bases outside gene matches: 8.

The rearrangement uses TRBV28 and TRBJ1-1, with D tentatively TRBD1 (5 bases). This CDR3 is built from 13 residues. Per germline, CDR1 MDHEN and CDR2 SYDVKM. V shed 4 bases and J shed 0 bases, with 6 bases lying between them. As DNA, the CDR3 is TGTGCCAGCAGTTCGGGGGTGAACACTGAAGCTTTCTTT. Translated: CASSSGVNTEAFF. Supplemented by reference TRBV28 and TRBJ1-1, the full variable domain reads DVKVTQSSRYLVKRTGEKVFLECVQDMDHENMFWYRQDPGLGLRLIYFSYDVKMKEKGDIPEGYSVSREKKERFSLILESASTNQTSMYLCASSSGVNTEAFFGQGTRLTVV.

V usage is TRBV7-3 and J usage is TRBJ2-5; 10 nucleotides align to TRBD2. The V and J ends lost 3 bases and 2 bases, in that order; junction bases with no gene match: 3. The CDR3 totals 15 residues. Germline CDR1 is SGHTA and CDR2 is FQGTGA. In DNA, the CDR3 is TGTGCCAGCAGCTTTCAAGCGGGAGGGCAAGAGACCCAGTACTTC. Translated, it gives CASSFQAGGQETQYF.

This rearrangement joins TRBV9 to TRBJ2-2, with D possibly being TRBD1 or TRBD2 (5 bases each). This CDR3 has 14 residues. Trimming cost V 6 bases and J 1 base, with 10 bases left between them. CDR1 and CDR2 from the germline V gene are SGDLS and YYNGEE. CDR3 loop: CASTPGRNTGELFF. In nucleotides, the CDR3 is TGTGCCAGCACCCCGGGGCGGAACACCGGGGAGCTGTTTTTT.

The table lists this clone with a few counts. V and J are TRBV6-1 and TRBJ2-7; 8 nucleotides align to TRBD1. The CDR3 is 12 amino acids. V lost 8 bases, J lost 7 bases, and 7 bases stayed unmatched. The germline CDR1 and CDR2 sequences are MNHNS and SASEGT. The CDR3 sequence: CASGTTGEEQYF. The CDR3 DNA sequence: TGTGCCAGCGGGACGACAGGGGAAGAGCAGTACTTC.

This chain links TRBV28 with TRBJ2-2; the D is unclear. The V and J ends lost 2 bases and 1 base respectively, with 5 bases between them. The CDR3 length is 14 residues. CDR1 and CDR2 from the germline V gene are MDHEN and SYDVKM. CDR3 bases: TGTGCCAGCAGTTTAGCCGGGAACACCGGGGAGCTGTTTTTT. This gives the protein CASSLAGNTGELFF. The variable domain in full, with the rest retrieved from reference TRBV28 and TRBJ2-2, is DVKVTQSSRYLVKRTGEKVFLECVQDMDHENMFWYRQDPGLGLRLIYFSYDVKMKEKGDIPEGYSVSREKKERFSLILESASTNQTSMYLCASSLAGNTGELFFGEGSRLTVL.

This clone was seen only once. The rearrangement joins TRBV4-2 to TRBJ2-3, with 11 bases that match TRBD2. The CDR3 has 17 amino acids. The J segment lost 4 bases and the V segment lost 5 bases, leaving 11 bases of the junction unmatched. The V gene's germline CDR1 is LGHNA and CDR2 YNFKEQ. This CDR3 is CASSSRPLAGDPDTQYF. For the CDR3, the DNA is TGTGCCAGCAGCTCCCGCCCACTAGCGGGAGACCCAGATACGCAGTATTTT.

This sequence joins TRBV29-1 and TRBJ2-5, with TRBD1 matching over 7 bases. The ends lost 7 bases at V and 5 bases at J; junction bases unmatched: 13. Germline CDR1 is SQVTM and CDR2 is ANQGSEA. The CDR3 is 14 residues long. The CDR3 DNA sequence: TGCAGCGCTATAAGACAGGGCCCAGAGGAGACCCAGTACTTC. It specifies CSAIRQGPEETQYF.

The DNA for the CDR3 is TGCAGCGTGTCGGAGTCCGAGCAGTACTTC. Translation gives CSVSESEQYF. The chain employs TRBV29-1 and TRBJ2-7, with D unclear. The length of the CDR3 is 10 residues. Germline V lookup: CDR1 SQVTM, CDR2 ANQGSEA. V was cut by 6 bases and J by 6 bases, with 9 bases left in between.

This clone was observed once. The chain links TRBV30 to TRBJ2-3; no clear D. This CDR3 has 12 residues. CDR1 GTSNPN and CDR2 SVGIG come from the germline V gene (reference sequence). Trimming pared 1 base from V and 3 bases from J, leaving 5 bases between. CDR3 amino acids: CAWSGGTDTQYF. DNA of the CDR3: TGTGCCTGGAGTGGGGGAACAGATACGCAGTATTTT.

This chain connects TRBV5-1 to TRBJ2-3, with D perhaps TRBD2 (6 bases). Trimming shortened V by 5 bases and J by 2 bases, and 15 bases separated the two germline ends. This CDR3 has 15 residues. The V gene's germline CDR1 is SGHRS and CDR2 YFSETQ. The CDR3, as DNA: TGCGCCAGCAGGGTAGGGCTAGCGAACACAGATACGCAGTATTTT. Its translation: CASRVGLANTDTQYF.

The chain joins TRBV9 to TRBJ2-7; the match to TRBD2 covers 13 bases. CDR1 is SGDLS and CDR2 is YYNGEE in the germline V gene. The ends lost 4 bases at V and 5 bases at J; junction bases unmatched: 6. CDR3 size: 15 residues. CDR3 sequence reads: CASSRRTSGSDEQYF. The CDR3 nucleotides are TGTGCCAGCAGCCGCAGGACTAGCGGGAGCGACGAGCAGTACTTC. The full variable domain, rest sourced from reference TRBV9 and TRBJ2-7, is DSGVTQTPKHLITATGQRVTLRCSPRSGDLSVYWYQQSLDQGLQFLIQYYNGEERAKGNILERFSAQQFPDLHSELNLSSLELGDSALYFCASSRRTSGSDEQYFGPGTRLTVT.